This TCR beta chain was documented in a study of molecular identifiers for immune sequencing clone quantification. Germline CDR1 and CDR2: SGDLS and YYNGEE. The CDR3 extends over 12 amino acids. V lost 5 bases and J 9 bases, leaving 12 bases between the germline ends. Between roughly 18,000 and 1,100,000 sorted cells, with 10%, 30% or 50% RNA, yielded naive CD8 libraries. This clonotype showed up just a few times. Its antigen is currently unknown. Overall study results and limits: Over 98% of effector molecules, but under 1% in naive cells, were held by clones with more than 20 RNA copies.

As previously described, bulk TCR libraries were made using listed TCR primers. A single record per CDR3 protein comes from TCRdb applying MiXCR to the PCR reads. The sample consists of some 100,000 distinct CDR3 sequences, 36% of them appearing once. This TCR derives from a human donor in good health. Some libraries in this study had Jurkat cell RNA spiked in. The sequenced material came from naive CD8+ T cells from blood, with Jurkat cell RNA spiked in. The sample's subset: FACS-sorted CD8+CD4-CCR7+CD45RA+ naive T cells. This chain links TRBV9 with TRBJ2-1, with unresolved D. The CDR3 DNA reads TGTGCCAGCAGGGACCTTTCCGGTGAGCAGTTCTTC. The encoded protein is CASRDLSGEQFF.